This note documents a single T cell receptor beta chain sequence. This entry belongs to a study of control samples from healthy donors and cancer patients. CDR1 and CDR2 from the germline V gene are MGHRA and YSYEKL. With 4 bases removed from V and 0 bases from J, the gap between germline ends came to 10 bases. The CDR3 sequence is 16 residues long. Sequenced by immunoSEQ multiplex PCR; TCRdb stores in-frame clones only, minus some. The repertoire consists of more than 150,000 clones, with around 93% occurring once and the leading ten covering more than 1.1%. Sequencing used blood. The rearrangement links TRBV4-1 to TRBJ1-6, with a tentative D call TRBD1 (5 bases). This receptor was obtained from a man aged 18 to 35 in good health. Written as DNA, the CDR3 is TGCGCCAGCAGCCTGACAGTTAGCTCCTATAATTCACCCCTCCACTTT. As protein: CASSLTVSSYNSPLHF.